What follows are 10 T cell receptor beta chains derived from one specimen sequenced in a study of shared clonotypes between healthy human individuals. Naive CD8 cells lacked CD45RO and underwent positive selection for CCR7, leaving out terminally differentiated effector memory CD45RA+ cells. The method was immunoSEQ multiplex PCR; TCRdb's version includes in-frame clones alone and lacks a portion of them. The sample consists of some 2 million clones, about 95% of them appearing once. Sequenced: naive CD8+ T cells sorted from blood. These receptors were taken from a man between 18 and 29 years old in good health.

V gene TRBV27 combines with J gene TRBJ2-7; TRBD2 might be the D (6 bases). V was clipped by 6 bases and J by 4 bases, with 22 bases between them. The CDR3 is made up of 16 amino acids. Germline values: CDR1 MNHEY, CDR2 SMNVEV (reference sequence). As DNA, the CDR3 is TGTGCCAGCAGCCCCGCGGGACTCCGAAGTAGTTACGAGCAGTACTTC. Its translation: CASSPAGLRSSYEQYF.

This chain joins TRBV11-2 and TRBJ2-7; D unresolved. The CDR3 consists of 16 residues. The V gene's germline CDR1 is SGHAT and CDR2 FQNNGV. The V and J ends lost 3 bases and 0 bases respectively, with 15 bases between them. CDR3 residues: CASSFPAAAISYEQYF. The DNA for the CDR3 is TGTGCCAGCAGCTTCCCCGCGGCAGCCATCTCCTACGAGCAGTACTTC. Full variable domain (outside the CDR3, taken from reference TRBV11-2 and TRBJ2-7): EAGVAQSPRYKIIEKRQSVAFWCNPISGHATLYWYQQILGQGPKLLIQFQNNGVVDDSQLPKDRFSAERLKGVDSTLKIQPAKLEDSAVYLCASSFPAAAISYEQYFGPGTRLTVT.

The CDR3 region is CASSLAGTGSEQYF. DNA of the CDR3: TGTGCCAGCAGTTTAGCGGGGACAGGGTCCGAGCAGTACTTC. This chain uses TRBV27 with TRBJ2-7; 9 bases are a match to TRBD1. Germline trimming cut 2 bases from V and 6 bases from J; bases unmatched to any gene: 5. The CDR3 has 14 amino acids. CDR1 and CDR2 (germline): MNHEY, SMNVEV (reference sequence).

The gene calls are TRBV30 and TRBJ2-2; 8 bases fit TRBD1. CDR3 size: 14 residues. CDR1 GTSNPN and CDR2 SVGIG come from the germline V gene (reference sequence). The trim removed 5 bases at V and 5 bases at J, leaving 7 bases unmatched. The DNA of the CDR3 is TGTGCCTGGGGGCAGGGGGCGGTAACCGGGGAGCTGTTTTTT. This translates into CAWGQGAVTGELFF.

J is TRBJ2-1 and V is TRBV7-9, with D possibly being TRBD2 (6 bases). Germline loops: CDR1 SEHNR, CDR2 FQNEAQ (reference sequence). The length of the CDR3 is 11 residues. V lost 6 bases to trimming and J lost 9 bases, with 9 bases between them. In nucleotides, the CDR3 is TGTGCCAGCAGTTACGGGGGTGAGCAGTTCTTC. Encoded protein: CASSYGGEQFF.

The chain joins TRBV2 to TRBJ2-3; 7 bases align to TRBD2. Trimming removed 8 bases from V and 0 bases from J; junction bases left unmatched: 8. Germline CDR1 SNHLY, CDR2 FYNNEI. The CDR3 is 15 amino acids. The CDR3 DNA sequence: TGTGCCAGCGGGGGGAGGGCCGCTAGCACAGATACGCAGTATTTT. This codes for CASGGRAASTDTQYF.

This sequence joins TRBV10-1 and TRBJ2-7; D remains unclear. The V and J ends lost 0 bases and 8 bases respectively, with 8 bases between them. The CDR3 runs to 12 residues. Germline V lookup: CDR1 WNHNN, CDR2 SYGVQD (reference sequence). CDR3 residues: CASSESPGKQYF. DNA for the CDR3: TGCGCCAGCAGTGAGTCCCCTGGAAAGCAGTACTTC.

This clone has only one observation. The V gene is TRBV6-6, the J gene TRBJ1-2; tentative D call: TRBD1 (5 bases). There are 12 residues in the CDR3. Trimming left V 11 bases short and J 4 bases short, with 14 bases between. Germline V gene sequence: CDR1 MNHNY, CDR2 SVGAGI (reference sequence). The CDR3 DNA is TGTGCCGGCCTTAGGGGTCTCTATGGCTACACCTTC. It encodes CAGLRGLYGYTF.

V usage is TRBV4-3 and J usage is TRBJ1-3, with 8 nucleotides matching TRBD1. The V segment lost 4 bases and the J segment 0 bases; nucleotides outside the gene matches: 5. Germline lookup yields CDR1 LGHNA and CDR2 YSLEER. The CDR3 loop spans 16 amino acids. The CDR3: CASSLMDRDSGNTIYF. CDR3 nucleotides: TGCGCCAGCAGCCTAATGGACAGGGACTCTGGAAACACCATATATTTT.

This chain connects TRBV2 to TRBJ2-3; TRBD2 matches 12 bases. Unmatched junction bases numbered 5, after V lost 6 bases and J lost 4 bases. This CDR3 comprises 15 residues. CDR1 is SNHLY and CDR2 is FYNNEI in the germline V gene. CDR3 sequence: CASSGLAGQPDTQYF. The DNA for the CDR3 is TGTGCCAGCAGCGGACTAGCGGGACAACCAGATACGCAGTATTTT.